This T cell receptor beta chain is drawn from a study of regulatory T cells in long-lasting Graves disease. Study as a whole: Graves' disease counted as persistent after over 5 years of antithyroid drugs with positive TSH receptor antibodies. Notes on the study in general: Preferential use of TRBV28, TRBJ1-2 and TRBJ2-5 was seen in persistent disease. Whereas new patients shared 950 to 1,000 public clonotypes, persistent patients shared more, at under 3,500.

The germline V gene has CDR1 SNHLY and CDR2 FYNNEI. This CDR3 is built from 13 residues. V was trimmed by 2 bases and J by 6 bases, leaving 5 bases between them. This clonotype was seen many times. What it binds is not known. Library construction for TCR beta used iRepertoire HTBI primers and Arm-PCR of CDR3 regions. One entry per CDR3 protein, called by TCRdb with MiXCR from the multiplex PCR reads. The table lists approximately 440,000 distinct CDR3 sequences, about 20% of them singletons. The time point is: persistent/refractory GD, antithyroid drugs over 5 years with positive TRAb. Following extraction of RNA from PBMCs, that RNA was used to make the TCR library.

The sequenced sample was peripheral blood mononuclear cells (PBMCs), obtained when the disease was refractory, from a patient treated with antithyroid drugs. This clonotype was sampled from a female donor with Graves disease. This chain joins TRBV2 and TRBJ1-6; D uncertain. In nucleotides, the CDR3 is TGTGCCAGCAGTGAATTGCCTAATTCACCCCTCCACTTT. Translated, it gives CASSELPNSPLHF.